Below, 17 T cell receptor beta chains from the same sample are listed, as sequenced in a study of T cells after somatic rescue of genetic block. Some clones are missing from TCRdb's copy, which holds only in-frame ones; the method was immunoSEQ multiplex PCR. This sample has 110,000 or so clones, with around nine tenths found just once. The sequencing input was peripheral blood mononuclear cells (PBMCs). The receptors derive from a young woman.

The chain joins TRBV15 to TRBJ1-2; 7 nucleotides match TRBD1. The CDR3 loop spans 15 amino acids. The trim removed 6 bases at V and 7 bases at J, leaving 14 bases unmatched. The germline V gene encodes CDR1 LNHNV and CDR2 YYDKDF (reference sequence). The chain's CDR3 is CATRPRADQGGGYTF. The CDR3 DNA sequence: TGTGCCACCAGACCCAGGGCCGATCAGGGGGGTGGCTACACCTTC.

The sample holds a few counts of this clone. The CDR3 here is CSPSGDTEAFF. CDR3 nucleotide sequence: TGCAGTCCGAGTGGGGACACTGAAGCTTTCTTT. The rearrangement uses TRBV20-1 and TRBJ1-1; the D is unclear. Germline V gives CDR1 DFQATT, CDR2 SNEGSKA (reference sequence). Trimming took off 8 bases at V and 3 bases at J, with 10 bases between the two ends. The CDR3 runs to 11 residues.

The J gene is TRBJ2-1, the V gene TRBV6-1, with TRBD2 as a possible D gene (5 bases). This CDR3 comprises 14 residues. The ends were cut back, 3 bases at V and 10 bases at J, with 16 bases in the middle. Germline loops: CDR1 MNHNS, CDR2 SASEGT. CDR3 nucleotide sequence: TGTGCCAGCAGTGAGGAGCGGCCACCCGTGGAGCAGTTCTTC. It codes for CASSEERPPVEQFF.

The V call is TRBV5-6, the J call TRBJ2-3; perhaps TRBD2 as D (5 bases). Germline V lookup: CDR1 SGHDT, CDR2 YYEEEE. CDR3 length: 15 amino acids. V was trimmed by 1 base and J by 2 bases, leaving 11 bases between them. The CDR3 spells CASSLYGVITDTQYF. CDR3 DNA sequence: TGTGCCAGCAGCTTGTACGGGGTAATCACAGATACGCAGTATTTT.

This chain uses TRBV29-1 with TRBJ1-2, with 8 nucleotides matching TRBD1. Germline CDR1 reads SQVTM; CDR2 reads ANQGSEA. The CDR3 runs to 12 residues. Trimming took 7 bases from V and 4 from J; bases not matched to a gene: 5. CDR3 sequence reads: CSAATGVYGYTF. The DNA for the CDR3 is TGCAGCGCCGCGACAGGGGTCTATGGCTACACCTTC.

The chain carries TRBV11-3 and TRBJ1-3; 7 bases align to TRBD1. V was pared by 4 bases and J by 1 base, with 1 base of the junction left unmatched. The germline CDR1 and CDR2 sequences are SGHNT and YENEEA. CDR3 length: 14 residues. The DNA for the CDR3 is TGTGCCAGCAGCTCACAGGGGTCTGGAAACACCATATATTTT. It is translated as CASSSQGSGNTIYF.

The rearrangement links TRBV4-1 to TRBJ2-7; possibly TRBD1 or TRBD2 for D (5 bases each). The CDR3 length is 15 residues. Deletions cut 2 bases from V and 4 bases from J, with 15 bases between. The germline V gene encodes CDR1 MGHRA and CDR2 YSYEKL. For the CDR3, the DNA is TGCGCCAGCAGCCAAAGGACAACCACGGGGTACGAGCAGTACTTC. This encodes CASSQRTTTGYEQYF.

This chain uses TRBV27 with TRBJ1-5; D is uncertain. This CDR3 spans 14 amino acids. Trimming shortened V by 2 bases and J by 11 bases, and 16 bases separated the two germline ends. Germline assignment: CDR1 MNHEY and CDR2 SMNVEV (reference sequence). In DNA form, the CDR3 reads TGTGCCAGCAGTTTAGTTCCGGGTCTGGAAGCCCAGCATTTT. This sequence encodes CASSLVPGLEAQHF.

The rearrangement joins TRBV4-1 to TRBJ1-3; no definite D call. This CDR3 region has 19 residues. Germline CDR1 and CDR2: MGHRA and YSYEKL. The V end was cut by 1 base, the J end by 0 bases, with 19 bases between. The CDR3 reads CASSQGPGFLTRSGNTIYF. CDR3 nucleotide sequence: TGCGCCAGCAGCCAAGGTCCGGGTTTTTTGACCCGCTCTGGAAACACCATATATTTT.

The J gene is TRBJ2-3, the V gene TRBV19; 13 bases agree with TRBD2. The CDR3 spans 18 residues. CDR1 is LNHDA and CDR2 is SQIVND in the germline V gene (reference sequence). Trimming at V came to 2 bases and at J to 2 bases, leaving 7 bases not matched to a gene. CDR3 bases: TGTGCCAGTAGTATAACAGGGACTAGCGGGGCCAACACAGATACGCAGTATTTT. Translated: CASSITGTSGANTDTQYF.

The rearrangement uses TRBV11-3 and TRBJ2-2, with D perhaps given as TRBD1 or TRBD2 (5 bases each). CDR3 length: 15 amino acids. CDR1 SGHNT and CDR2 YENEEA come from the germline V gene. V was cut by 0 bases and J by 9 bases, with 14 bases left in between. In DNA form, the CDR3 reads TGTGCCAGCAGCTTAGAGGGGACCCGGTTCCGGGAGCTGTTTTTT. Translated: CASSLEGTRFRELFF. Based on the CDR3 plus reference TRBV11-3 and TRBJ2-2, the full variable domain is EAGVVQSPRYKIIEKKQPVAFWCNPISGHNTLYWYLQNLGQGPELLIRYENEEAVDDSQLPKDRFSAERLKGVDSTLKIQPAELGDSAVYLCASSLEGTRFRELFFGEGSRLTVL.

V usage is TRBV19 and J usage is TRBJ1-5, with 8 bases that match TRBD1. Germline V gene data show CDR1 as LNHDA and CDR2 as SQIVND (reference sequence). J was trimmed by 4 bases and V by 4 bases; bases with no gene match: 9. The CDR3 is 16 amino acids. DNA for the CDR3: TGTGCCAGTAGTAATCAGGGGGCTAGGGGTAATCAGCCCCAGCATTTT. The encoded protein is CASSNQGARGNQPQHF.

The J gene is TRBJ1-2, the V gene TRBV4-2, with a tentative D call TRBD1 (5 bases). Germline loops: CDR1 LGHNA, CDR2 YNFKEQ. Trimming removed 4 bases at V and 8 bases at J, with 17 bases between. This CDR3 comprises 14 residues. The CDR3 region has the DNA TGTGCCAGCAGCCTCCCCCGGGGCCTTGAGGGCTACACCTTC. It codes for CASSLPRGLEGYTF.

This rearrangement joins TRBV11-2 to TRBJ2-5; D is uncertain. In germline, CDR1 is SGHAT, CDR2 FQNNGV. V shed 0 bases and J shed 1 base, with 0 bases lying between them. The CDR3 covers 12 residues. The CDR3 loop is CASSLDQETQYF. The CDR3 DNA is TGTGCCAGCAGCTTAGACCAAGAGACCCAGTACTTC.

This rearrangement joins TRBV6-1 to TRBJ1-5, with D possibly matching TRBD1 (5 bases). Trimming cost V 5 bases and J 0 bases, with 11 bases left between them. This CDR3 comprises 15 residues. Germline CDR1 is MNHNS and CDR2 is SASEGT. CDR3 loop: CASSPGTASNQPQHF. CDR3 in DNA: TGTGCCAGCAGTCCTGGGACCGCTAGCAATCAGCCCCAGCATTTT.

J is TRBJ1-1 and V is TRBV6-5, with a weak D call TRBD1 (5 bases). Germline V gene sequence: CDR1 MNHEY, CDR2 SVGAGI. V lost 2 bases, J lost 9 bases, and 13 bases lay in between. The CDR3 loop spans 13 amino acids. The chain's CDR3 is CASSYGAENKAFF. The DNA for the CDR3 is TGTGCCAGCAGTTACGGGGCGGAGAATAAAGCTTTCTTT.

CDR3 DNA: TGCGCCAGCAGCTTCACAGGGGGTTACAATCAGCCCCAGCATTTT. It translates to CASSFTGGYNQPQHF. The chain uses TRBV5-1 and TRBJ1-5; 8 nucleotides agree with TRBD1. In germline, CDR1 is SGHRS, CDR2 YFSETQ. J was trimmed by 3 bases and V by 2 bases; bases with no gene match: 4. This CDR3 is 15 amino acids long.